This T cell receptor (beta chain) originates from a study of cytomegalovirus exposure and HLA in healthy donors. Germline CDR1 is SGHTA and CDR2 is FQGNSA. Losses at the gene ends were 5 bases for V and 5 bases for J; bases not matched to a gene: 10. CDR3 size: 17 residues. PCR employed 60 Vbeta and 13 Jbeta primers. This table comes from immunoSEQ multiplex PCR, and its TCRdb copy is limited to in-frame clones, with some not included. The sample has about 170,000 clones; 80% are singletons. The V gene is TRBV7-2, the J gene TRBJ2-1; TRBD2 aligns across 12 bases. The sequence was collected from a woman in her fifties or sixties in good health and CMV-seropositive. The sample comprised PBMCs. The CDR3 region is CASSISSGRASDNEQFF. In DNA form, the CDR3 reads TGTGCCAGCAGCATCTCTAGCGGGAGGGCCTCTGACAATGAGCAGTTCTTC.